This paragraph covers one TCR beta chain sequence. The table lists this clonotype with a few counts. This clone's antigen is unknown. Base-call qualities are not available, and no considerably larger clone is one nucleotide away. Ficoll-Paque density gradient centrifugation was the method used to isolate PBMCs. These data belong to a study of T-cell memory formation after mild COVID-19 (dated by TCRdb to the early 2020s). Background for the entire study: Most TCR sequence clusters were specific to one of the two donors. Longitudinal TCRalpha and TCRbeta repertoire sequencing tracked T-cell clones expanding and contracting after mild COVID-19 in a couple of donors. The cohort comprised two young, previously healthy adult volunteers, one female and one male.

Per the germline V gene, SGHRS is the CDR1 and YFSETQ is the CDR2. V sheds 0 bases and J sheds 4 bases, leaving 16 bases between their ends. From the cysteine through the phenylalanine, the CDR3 covers 16 amino acids. Here the CDR3 DNA is all that survives: 48 bases in frame from base 1. Study-wide conclusions, independent of this receptor: Only a couple of mild cases were covered by the study, and larger cohorts that include severe cases with pre-infection samples were considered necessary. The detection of some responding clones in pre-infection memory suggests that pre-existing cross-reactive memory T cells joined the SARS-CoV-2 response. Balanced CD4/CD8 phenotypes were observed for clones contracting from day 15 to 85, whereas a bias towards CD4+ was observed for a second wave of clones expanding from day 15 to 37. Whether the second-wave clones peaking on day 37 were SARS-CoV-2 specific was not confirmed. Contracting CD4+ clones turned up mainly in the CM and EM memory subsets, whereas EMRA was where CD8+ clones were enriched.

TCRdb shows the sequencer as Illumina NovaSeq 6000. TCRalpha and TCRbeta cDNA libraries were constructed by 5'RACE with constant-segment primers, with sample barcodes and unique molecular identifiers being introduced. Trizol reagent was used to extract RNA from every sample. The libraries were amplified in two PCR steps, and the second step added a second sample barcode and Illumina TruSeq adapters. The libraries were sequenced on an Illumina NovaSeq using 2 x 150 bp paired-end reads. Concerning the study's data processing: Reads were demultiplexed and collapsed into UMI-guided consensus sequences with migec v1.2.7. Using mixcr v2.1.11, UMI consensuses were aligned to TRA and TRB V and J templates and then assembled into clonotypes. Expanded or contracted clonotypes were those called significant by both edgeR and NoisET, with noise models trained on biological replicates. For edgeR calls, a false discovery rate-adjusted p below 0.01 and a log2 fold-change threshold of 1 were applied. As an exploratory analysis of dynamics, PCA with hierarchical clustering was applied to max-normalized trajectories of the 1000 most abundant clonotypes. Separately sequenced CD4+ and CD8+ repertoires were used to assign the CD4 or CD8 phenotype of responding clones. The public reads were reprocessed in TCRdb via fastp at Q25 and MiXCR, keeping in-frame beta chains. Rows merge per CDR3 protein into single entries with the most common DNA and genes. These V and J calls derive from TCRdb rather than the authors' analysis. This sample has about 400,000 distinct CDR3 sequences in its table, and about a quarter of those were observed once. The top ten clones comprise over 10% of the sample.

The sequence was obtained from an adult woman who had mild COVID-19 (a few samples of this study predate the infection). The sample titles of this study are shuffled in the database, so cell type and time point are left out; the donor was told from shared clones. Sample: PBMCs or a T cell subset sorted from them (not recorded which). In this chain, TRBV5-1 is recombined with TRBJ2-5; the D gene is unclear. The DNA reads TGCGCCAGCAGCTTGGCGGACGGCGGAATGGGAGAGACCCAGTACTTC. It translates as CASSLADGGMGETQYF.